This note documents a single TCR beta chain sequence. Its antigen remains unknown. J lost 1 base, V lost 5 bases, and 6 bases had no gene match. The germline gives CDR1 SGDLS, CDR2 YYNGEE. The CDR3 covers 14 residues. Method: immunoSEQ multiplex PCR; TCRdb's copy keeps in-frame clones and lacks some. Altogether around 110,000 clones are present, roughly 80% being singletons, with the ten largest covering roughly 3.1%. The data are from a study of radiotherapy plus CTLA-4 blockade in lung cancer. Study observations and caveats: In blood, after radiotherapy plus ipilimumab, tumor-derived TCR clones expanded.

CTLA-4 blockade with ipilimumab, together with focal radiation, was given to patients with chemo-refractory metastatic non-small-cell lung cancer. The sample in question was peripheral blood, obtained from a patient treated with radiotherapy plus ipilimumab. This receptor was obtained from a human donor with non-small cell lung cancer that progressed on radiotherapy plus ipilimumab. Some clones in this sample may be carry-over from other donors' samples. The V and J genes are TRBV9 and TRBJ2-7, with TRBD1 identical over 7 bases. DNA for the CDR3: TGTGCCAGCAGTCGACAGGGATATTCCTACGAGCAGTACTTC. It codes for CASSRQGYSYEQYF.